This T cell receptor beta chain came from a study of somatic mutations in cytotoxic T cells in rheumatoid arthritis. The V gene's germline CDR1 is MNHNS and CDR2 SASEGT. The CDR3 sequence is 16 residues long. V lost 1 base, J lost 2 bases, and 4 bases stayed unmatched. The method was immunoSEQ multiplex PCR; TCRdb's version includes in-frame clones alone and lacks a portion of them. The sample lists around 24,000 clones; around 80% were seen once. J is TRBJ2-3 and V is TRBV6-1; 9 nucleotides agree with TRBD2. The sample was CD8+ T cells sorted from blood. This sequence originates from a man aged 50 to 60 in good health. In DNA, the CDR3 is TGTGCCAGCAGTGAAGGGGCGGGAGGGGCCACAGATACGCAGTATTTT. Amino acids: CASSEGAGGATDTQYF.